The sequence of this T cell receptor (beta chain) was determined in a study of T cells in localized non-small cell lung cancer. Method: immunoSEQ multiplex PCR; TCRdb's copy keeps in-frame clones and lacks some. The repertoire includes around 36,000 clones, 81% of them detected once, and around 6.6% sits in the top ten. Trimming took off 0 bases at V and 5 bases at J, with 23 bases between the two ends. Germline loops: CDR1 LGHNA, CDR2 YSLEER. This CDR3 has 19 residues. The chain combines TRBV4-3 with TRBJ2-1, with D perhaps TRBD2 (7 bases). The sequencing here drew on peripheral blood mononuclear cells, taken before any cancer treatment. This receptor was taken from an older male donor with stage II lung adenocarcinoma. CDR3 nucleotides: TGCGCCAGCAGCCAAGAAGTCGGGGGCGGGAGTGGTAGAGACAATGAGCAGTTCTTC. Encoded protein: CASSQEVGGGSGRDNEQFF.